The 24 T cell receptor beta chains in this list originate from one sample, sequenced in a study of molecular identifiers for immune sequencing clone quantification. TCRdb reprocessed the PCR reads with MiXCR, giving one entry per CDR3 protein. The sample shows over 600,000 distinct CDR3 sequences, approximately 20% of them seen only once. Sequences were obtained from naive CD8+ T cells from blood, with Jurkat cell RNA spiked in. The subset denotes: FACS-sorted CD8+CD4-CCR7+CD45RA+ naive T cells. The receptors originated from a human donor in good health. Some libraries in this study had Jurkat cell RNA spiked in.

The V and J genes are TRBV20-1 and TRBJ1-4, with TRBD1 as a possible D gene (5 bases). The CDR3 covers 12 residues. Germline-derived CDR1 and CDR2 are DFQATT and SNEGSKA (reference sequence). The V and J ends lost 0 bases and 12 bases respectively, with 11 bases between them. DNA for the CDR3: TGCAGTGCTAGAGATGAGGGGTGGGAACTGTTTTTT. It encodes CSARDEGWELFF.

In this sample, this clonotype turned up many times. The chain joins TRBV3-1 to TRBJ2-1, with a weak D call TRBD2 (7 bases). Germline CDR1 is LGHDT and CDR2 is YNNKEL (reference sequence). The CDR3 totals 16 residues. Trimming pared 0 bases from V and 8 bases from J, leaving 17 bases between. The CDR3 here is CASSQDRGERGDEQFF. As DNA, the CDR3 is TGTGCCAGCAGCCAAGATCGGGGGGAGAGGGGGGATGAGCAGTTCTTC.

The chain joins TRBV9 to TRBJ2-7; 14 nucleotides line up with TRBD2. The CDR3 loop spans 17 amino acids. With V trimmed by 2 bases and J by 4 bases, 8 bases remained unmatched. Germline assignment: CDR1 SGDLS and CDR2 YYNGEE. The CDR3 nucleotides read TGTGCCAGCAGCGTGGAGGGGACTAGCGGGGGCCGATACGAGCAGTACTTC. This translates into CASSVEGTSGGRYEQYF.

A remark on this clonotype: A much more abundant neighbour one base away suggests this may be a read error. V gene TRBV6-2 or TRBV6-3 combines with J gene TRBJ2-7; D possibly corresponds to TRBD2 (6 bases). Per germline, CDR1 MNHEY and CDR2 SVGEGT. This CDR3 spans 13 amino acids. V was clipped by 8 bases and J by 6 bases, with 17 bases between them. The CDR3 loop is CASGRDSYREQYF. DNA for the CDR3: TGTGCCAGCGGCCGGGACTCGTATCGCGAGCAGTACTTC.

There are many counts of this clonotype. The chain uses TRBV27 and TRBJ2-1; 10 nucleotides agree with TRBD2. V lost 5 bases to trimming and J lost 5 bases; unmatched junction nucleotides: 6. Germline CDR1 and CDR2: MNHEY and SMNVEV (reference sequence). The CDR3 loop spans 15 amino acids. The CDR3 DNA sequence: TGTGCCAGCAGTCCCGGGACTAGCGACCACAATGAGCAGTTCTTC. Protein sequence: CASSPGTSDHNEQFF.

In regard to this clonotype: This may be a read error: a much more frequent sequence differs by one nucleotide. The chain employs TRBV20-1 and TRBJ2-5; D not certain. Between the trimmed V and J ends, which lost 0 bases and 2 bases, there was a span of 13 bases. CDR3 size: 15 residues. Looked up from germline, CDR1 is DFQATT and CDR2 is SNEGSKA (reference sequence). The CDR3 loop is CSARDHYRPQETQYF. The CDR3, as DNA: TGCAGTGCTAGAGATCATTACAGACCTCAAGAGACCCAGTACTTC.

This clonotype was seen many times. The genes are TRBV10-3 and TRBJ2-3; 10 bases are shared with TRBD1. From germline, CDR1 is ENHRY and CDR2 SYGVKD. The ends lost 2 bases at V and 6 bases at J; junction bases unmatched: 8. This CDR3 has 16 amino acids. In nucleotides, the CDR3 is TGTGCCATCAGTGAGACCGGGACAGGGGATGGGGATACGCAGTATTTT. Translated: CAISETGTGDGDTQYF.

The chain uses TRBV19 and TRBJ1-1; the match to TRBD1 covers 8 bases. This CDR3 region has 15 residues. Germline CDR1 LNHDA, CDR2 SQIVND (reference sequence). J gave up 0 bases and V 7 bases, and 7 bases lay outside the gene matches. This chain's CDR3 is CASMDREFMNTEAFF. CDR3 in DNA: TGTGCCAGTATGGACAGGGAATTCATGAACACTGAAGCTTTCTTT.

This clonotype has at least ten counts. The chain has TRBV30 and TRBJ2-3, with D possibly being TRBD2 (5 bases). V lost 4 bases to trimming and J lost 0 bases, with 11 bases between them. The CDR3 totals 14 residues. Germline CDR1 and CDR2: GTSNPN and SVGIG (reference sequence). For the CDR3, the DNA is TGTGCCTGGACGGCAGCGGTTAGCACAGATACGCAGTATTTT. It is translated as CAWTAAVSTDTQYF.

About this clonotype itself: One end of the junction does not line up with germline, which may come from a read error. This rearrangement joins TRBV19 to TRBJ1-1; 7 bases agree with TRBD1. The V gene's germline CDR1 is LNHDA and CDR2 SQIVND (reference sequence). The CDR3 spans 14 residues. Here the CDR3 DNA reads TGTGCCAGTAGTTACGGGACAGAAAACACTGAAGCTCTCTTT. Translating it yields CASSYGTENTEALF.

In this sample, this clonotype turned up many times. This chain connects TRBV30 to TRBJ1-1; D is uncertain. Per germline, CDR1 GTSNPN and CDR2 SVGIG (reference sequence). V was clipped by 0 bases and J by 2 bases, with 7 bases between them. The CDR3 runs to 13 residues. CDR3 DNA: TGTGCCTGGAGTGTACTCAGTAACACTGAAGCTTTCTTT. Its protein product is CAWSVLSNTEAFF.

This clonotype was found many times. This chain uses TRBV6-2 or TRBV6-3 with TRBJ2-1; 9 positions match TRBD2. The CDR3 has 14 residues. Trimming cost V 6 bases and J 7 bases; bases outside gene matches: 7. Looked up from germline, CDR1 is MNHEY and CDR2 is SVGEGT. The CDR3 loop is CASRTTGLANEQFF. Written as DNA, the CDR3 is TGTGCCAGCAGGACAACGGGACTAGCTAATGAGCAGTTCTTC.

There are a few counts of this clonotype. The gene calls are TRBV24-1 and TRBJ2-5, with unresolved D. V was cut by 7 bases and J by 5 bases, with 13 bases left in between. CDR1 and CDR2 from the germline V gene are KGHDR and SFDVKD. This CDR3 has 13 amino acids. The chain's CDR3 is CATSGSESETQYF. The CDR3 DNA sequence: TGTGCCACCAGCGGCAGTGAGTCGGAGACCCAGTACTTC.

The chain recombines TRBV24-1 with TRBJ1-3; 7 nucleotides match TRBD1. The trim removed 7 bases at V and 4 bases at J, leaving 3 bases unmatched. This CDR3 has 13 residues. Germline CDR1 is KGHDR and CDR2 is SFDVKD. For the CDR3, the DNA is TGTGCCACCAGCGGGACAGAGGGAAACACCATATATTTT. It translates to CATSGTEGNTIYF.

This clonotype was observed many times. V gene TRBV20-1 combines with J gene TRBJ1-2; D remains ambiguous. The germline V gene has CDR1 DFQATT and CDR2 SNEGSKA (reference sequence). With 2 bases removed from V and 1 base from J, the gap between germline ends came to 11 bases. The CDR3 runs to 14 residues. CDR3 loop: CSARTPANNYGYTF. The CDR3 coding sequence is TGCAGTGCTAGAACCCCCGCCAATAACTATGGCTACACCTTC.

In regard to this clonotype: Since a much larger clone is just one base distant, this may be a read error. The DNA for the CDR3 is TGTGCCAGCAGCTTAGTTGATTTAGGGGCTAACCATGGCTACACCTTC. Translated, it gives CASSLVDLGANHGYTF. The chain combines TRBV7-2 with TRBJ1-2, with a weak D call TRBD1 (5 bases). The CDR3 is 16 residues long. Germline V gene data show CDR1 as SGHTA and CDR2 as FQGNSA. The full variable domain, its missing parts supplied by reference TRBV7-2 and TRBJ1-2, is GAGVSQSPSNKVTEKGKDVELRCDPISGHTALYWYRQSLGQGLEFLIYFQGNSAPDKSGLPSDRFSAERTGGSVSTLTIQRTQQEDSAVYLCASSLVDLGANHGYTFGSGTRLTVV.

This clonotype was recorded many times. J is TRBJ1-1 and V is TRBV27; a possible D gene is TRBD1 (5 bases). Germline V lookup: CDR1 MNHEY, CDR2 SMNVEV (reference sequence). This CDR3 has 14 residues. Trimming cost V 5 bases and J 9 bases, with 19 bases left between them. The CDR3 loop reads CASSPTEGGQKAFF. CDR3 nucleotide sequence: TGTGCCAGCAGTCCCACAGAAGGCGGACAAAAAGCTTTCTTT.

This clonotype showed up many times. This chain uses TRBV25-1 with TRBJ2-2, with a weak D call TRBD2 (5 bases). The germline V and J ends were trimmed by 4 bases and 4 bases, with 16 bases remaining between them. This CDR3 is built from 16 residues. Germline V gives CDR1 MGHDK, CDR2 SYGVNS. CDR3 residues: CASSGGPNQITGELFF. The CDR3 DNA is TGTGCCAGCAGTGGCGGGCCTAATCAAATCACCGGGGAGCTGTTTTTT.

The CDR3 DNA is TGTGCCAGCAGTGAACCCTCGGTAGGACCAAACGTCCTGACTTTC. It translates to CASSEPSVGPNVLTF. The gene calls are TRBV2 and TRBJ2-6; D is ambiguous. This CDR3 has 15 amino acids. Germline-derived CDR1 and CDR2 are SNHLY and FYNNEI. Trimming cost V 2 bases and J 10 bases, with 15 bases left between them.

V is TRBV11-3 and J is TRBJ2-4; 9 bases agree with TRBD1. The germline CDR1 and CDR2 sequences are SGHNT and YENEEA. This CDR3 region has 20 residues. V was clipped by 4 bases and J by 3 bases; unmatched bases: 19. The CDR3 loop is CASSSTSGTGILSGKNIQYF. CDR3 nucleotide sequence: TGTGCCAGCAGCTCCACGTCGGGGACAGGGATCCTATCCGGCAAAAACATTCAGTACTTC.

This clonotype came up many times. CDR3 nucleotide sequence: TGTGCCAGCAGCTCGGGACAGGGTGGTTTCGAGACCCAGTACTTC. It is translated as CASSSGQGGFETQYF. V and J are TRBV9 and TRBJ2-5; TRBD1 matches 9 bases. The germline V gene has CDR1 SGDLS and CDR2 YYNGEE. This CDR3 contains 15 residues. Germline trimming cut 4 bases from V and 5 bases from J; bases unmatched to any gene: 9.

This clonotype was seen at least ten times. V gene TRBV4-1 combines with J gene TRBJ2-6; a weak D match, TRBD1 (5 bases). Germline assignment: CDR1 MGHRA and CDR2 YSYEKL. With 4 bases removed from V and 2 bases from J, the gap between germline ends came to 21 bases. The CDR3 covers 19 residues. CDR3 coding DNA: TGCGCCAGCAGCCTTGAACCCCGACAGCGCTTGGCTGGGGCCAACGTCCTGACTTTC. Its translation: CASSLEPRQRLAGANVLTF.

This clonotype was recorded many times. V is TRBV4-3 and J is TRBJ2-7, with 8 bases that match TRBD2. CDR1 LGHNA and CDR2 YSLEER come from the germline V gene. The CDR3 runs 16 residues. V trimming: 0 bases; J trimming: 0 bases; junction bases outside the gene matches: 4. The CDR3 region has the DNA TGCGCCAGCAGCCAAGATGCGAGCGGGAGCTCCTACGAGCAGTACTTC. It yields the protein CASSQDASGSSYEQYF.

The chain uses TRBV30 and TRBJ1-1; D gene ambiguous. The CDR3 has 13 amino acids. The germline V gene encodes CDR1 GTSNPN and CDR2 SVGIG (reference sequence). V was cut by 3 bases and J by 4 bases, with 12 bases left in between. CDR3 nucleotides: TGTGCCTGGAGGCAGCTAAAGGTCACTGAAGCTTTCTTT. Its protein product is CAWRQLKVTEAFF.